The present T cell receptor (beta chain) was sequenced within a study of beta chain features in type 1 diabetes. Study-wide background: Examination spanned approximately 110 million sorted cells from all samples.

A few counts support this clone. Antigen unknown. Study-wide results and caveats: Shortening that was moderate but significant affected the TCRB CDR3s of Type 1 diabetes patients in all four CD4+ subsets.

This CDR3 has 16 amino acids. Between the trimmed V and J ends, which lost 5 bases and 4 bases, there was a span of 20 bases. In germline, CDR1 is SGHAT, CDR2 FQNNGV. All of the isolated RNA was reverse transcribed, so expressed TCRB transcripts were sequenced. Here immunoSEQ multiplex PCR was the method, and the copy in TCRdb shows in-frame clones only, minus some. This table holds 500,000 to 650,000 clones, about an eighth found once. The clonotype was recovered from a man younger than 40 with type 1 diabetes. The genes are TRBV11-2 and TRBJ1-1, with D perhaps matching TRBD1 (5 bases). Sample: naive CD4+ T cells from blood. CDR3 nucleotide sequence: TGTGCCAGCAGCCAAGACCCCGGGGCCGGGACCACTGAAGCTTTCTTT. Protein: CASSQDPGAGTTEAFF.